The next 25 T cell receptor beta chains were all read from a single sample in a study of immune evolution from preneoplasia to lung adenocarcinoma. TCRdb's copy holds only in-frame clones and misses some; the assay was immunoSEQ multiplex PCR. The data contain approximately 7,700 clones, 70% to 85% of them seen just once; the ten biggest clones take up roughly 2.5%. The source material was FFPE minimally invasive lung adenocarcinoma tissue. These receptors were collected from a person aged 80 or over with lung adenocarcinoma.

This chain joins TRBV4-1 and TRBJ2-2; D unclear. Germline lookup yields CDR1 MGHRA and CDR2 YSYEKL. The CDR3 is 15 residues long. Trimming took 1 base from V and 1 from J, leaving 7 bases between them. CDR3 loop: CASSQVIGNTGELFF. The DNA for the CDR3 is TGCGCCAGCAGCCAAGTTATAGGGAACACCGGGGAGCTGTTTTTT.

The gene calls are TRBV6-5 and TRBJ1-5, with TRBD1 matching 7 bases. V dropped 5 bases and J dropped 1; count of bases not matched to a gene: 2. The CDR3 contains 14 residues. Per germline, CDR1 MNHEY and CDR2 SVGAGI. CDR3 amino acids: CASSQGQSNQPQHF. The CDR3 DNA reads TGTGCCAGCAGTCAGGGACAGAGCAATCAGCCCCAGCATTTT.

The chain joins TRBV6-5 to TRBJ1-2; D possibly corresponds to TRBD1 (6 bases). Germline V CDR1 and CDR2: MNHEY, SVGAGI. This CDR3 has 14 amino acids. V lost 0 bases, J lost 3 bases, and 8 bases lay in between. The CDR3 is CASSYSRTDYGYTF. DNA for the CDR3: TGTGCCAGCAGTTACTCGAGGACAGACTATGGCTACACCTTC.

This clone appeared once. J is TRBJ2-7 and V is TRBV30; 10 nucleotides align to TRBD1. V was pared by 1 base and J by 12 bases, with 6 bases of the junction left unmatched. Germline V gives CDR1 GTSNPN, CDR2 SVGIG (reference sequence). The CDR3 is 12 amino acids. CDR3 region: CAWSAGQGIRYF. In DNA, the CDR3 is TGTGCCTGGAGTGCGGGACAGGGGATCAGGTACTTC.

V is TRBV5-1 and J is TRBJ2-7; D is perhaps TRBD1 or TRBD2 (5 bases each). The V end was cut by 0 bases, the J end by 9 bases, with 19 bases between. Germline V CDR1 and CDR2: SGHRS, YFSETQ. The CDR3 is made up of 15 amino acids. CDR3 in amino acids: CASSLAGTYGGWQYF. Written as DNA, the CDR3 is TGCGCCAGCAGCTTGGCCGGGACCTACGGAGGTTGGCAGTACTTC.

The CDR3 protein is CASSFTGVVGTEAFF. Here the CDR3 DNA reads TGTGCCAGCAGCTTTACCGGGGTCGTGGGCACTGAAGCTTTCTTT. The V gene is TRBV7-8, the J gene TRBJ1-1; D gene unclear. Trimming shortened V by 3 bases and J by 4 bases, and 15 bases separated the two germline ends. The V gene's germline CDR1 is SGHVS and CDR2 FQNEAQ. The CDR3 has 15 residues.

The chain's CDR3 is CASSERDGSGNTIYF. The DNA of the CDR3 is TGTGCCAGCAGTGAGAGGGACGGCTCTGGAAACACCATATATTTT. V usage is TRBV6-1 and J usage is TRBJ1-3, with a weak D call TRBD1 (5 bases). Trimming left V 3 bases short and J 0 bases short, with 9 bases between. The CDR3 is 15 residues long. Germline CDR1 reads MNHNS; CDR2 reads SASEGT.

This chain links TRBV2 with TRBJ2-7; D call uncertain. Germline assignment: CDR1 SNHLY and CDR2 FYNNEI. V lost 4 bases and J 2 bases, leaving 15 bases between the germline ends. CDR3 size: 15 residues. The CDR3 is CASSAFPGRTYEQYF. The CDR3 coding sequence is TGTGCCAGCAGTGCCTTCCCCGGACGCACCTACGAGCAGTACTTC.

The CDR3 region has the DNA TGTGCCAGCAGCCTCTTAGGGTCGACCTACGAGCAGTACTTC. Amino acid sequence: CASSLLGSTYEQYF. The chain employs TRBV7-9 and TRBJ2-7; D is unclear. The CDR3 contains 14 residues. Germline loops: CDR1 SEHNR, CDR2 FQNEAQ (reference sequence). V shed 5 bases and J shed 2 bases, with 13 bases lying between them.

The CDR3 DNA is TGTGCCAGCAGTTACCGGGTGGCCGGGGCCAACGTCCTGACTTTC. This sequence encodes CASSYRVAGANVLTF. The chain has TRBV6-5 and TRBJ2-6; D remains unclear. CDR3 length equals 15 residues. Trimming cost V 2 bases and J 4 bases, with 9 bases left between them. Germline V gene data show CDR1 as MNHEY and CDR2 as SVGAGI.

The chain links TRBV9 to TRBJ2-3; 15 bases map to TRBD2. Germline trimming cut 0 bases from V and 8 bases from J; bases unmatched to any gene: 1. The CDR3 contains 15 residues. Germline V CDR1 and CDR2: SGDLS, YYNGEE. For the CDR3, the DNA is TGTGCCAGCAGCGTAGGGACTAGCGGGGGGGTTACGCAGTATTTT. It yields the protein CASSVGTSGGVTQYF.

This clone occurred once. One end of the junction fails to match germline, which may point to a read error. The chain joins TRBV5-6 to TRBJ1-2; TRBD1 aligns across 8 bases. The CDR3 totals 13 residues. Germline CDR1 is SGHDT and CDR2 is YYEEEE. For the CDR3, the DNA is TGTGCCAGCAGTTTGGACAGGGCCTATGGCTACACCTTC. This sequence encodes CASSLDRAYGYTF.

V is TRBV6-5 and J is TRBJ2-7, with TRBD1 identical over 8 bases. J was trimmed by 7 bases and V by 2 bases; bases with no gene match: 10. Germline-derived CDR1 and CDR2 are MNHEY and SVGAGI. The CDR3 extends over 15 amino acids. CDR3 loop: CASSYGAGGLGEQYF. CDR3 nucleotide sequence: TGTGCCAGCAGTTACGGGGCAGGGGGCCTTGGTGAGCAGTACTTC.

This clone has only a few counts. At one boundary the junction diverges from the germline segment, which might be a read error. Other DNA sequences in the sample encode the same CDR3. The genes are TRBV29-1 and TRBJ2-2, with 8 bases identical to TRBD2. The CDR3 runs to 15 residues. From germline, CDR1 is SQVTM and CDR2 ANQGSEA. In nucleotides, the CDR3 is TGCAGCGTGGAAGTCGGGAGGGCGAACACCGGGGAGCTGTTTTTT. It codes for CSVEVGRANTGELFF.

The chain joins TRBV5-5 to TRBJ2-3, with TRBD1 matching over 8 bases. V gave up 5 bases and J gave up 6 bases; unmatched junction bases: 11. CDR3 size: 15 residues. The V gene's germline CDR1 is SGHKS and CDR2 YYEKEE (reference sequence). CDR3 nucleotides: TGTGCCAGCAGGGCTGGAGCAGGGGGCGTGGATACGCAGTATTTT. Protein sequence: CASRAGAGGVDTQYF.

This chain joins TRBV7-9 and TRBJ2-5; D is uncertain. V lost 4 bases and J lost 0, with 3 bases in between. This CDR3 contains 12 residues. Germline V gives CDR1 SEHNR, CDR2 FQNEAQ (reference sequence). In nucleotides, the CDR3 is TGTGCCAGCAGCTGGTACCAAGAGACCCAGTACTTC. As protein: CASSWYQETQYF.

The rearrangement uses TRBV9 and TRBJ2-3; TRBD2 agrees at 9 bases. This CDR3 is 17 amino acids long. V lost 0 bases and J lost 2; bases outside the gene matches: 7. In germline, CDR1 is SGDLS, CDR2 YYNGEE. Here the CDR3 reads CASSVDSGGPLTDTQYF. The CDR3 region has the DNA TGTGCCAGCAGCGTAGATAGCGGGGGACCACTCACAGATACGCAGTATTTT.

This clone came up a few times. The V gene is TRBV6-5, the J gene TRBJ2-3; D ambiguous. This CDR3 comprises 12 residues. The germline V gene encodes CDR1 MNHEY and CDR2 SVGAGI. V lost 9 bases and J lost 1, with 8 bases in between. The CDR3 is CASSRGTDTQYF. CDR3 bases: TGTGCCAGTTCTCGGGGCACAGATACGCAGTATTTT.

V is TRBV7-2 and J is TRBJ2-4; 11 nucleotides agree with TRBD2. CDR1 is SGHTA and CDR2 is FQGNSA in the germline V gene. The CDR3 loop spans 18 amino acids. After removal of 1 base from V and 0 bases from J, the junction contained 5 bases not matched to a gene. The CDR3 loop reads CASSLVASGGLAKNIQYF. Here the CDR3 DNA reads TGTGCCAGCAGCTTAGTGGCTAGCGGGGGGTTAGCCAAAAACATTCAGTACTTC.

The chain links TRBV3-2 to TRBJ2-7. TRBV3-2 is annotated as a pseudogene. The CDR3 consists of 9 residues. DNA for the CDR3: TGTGCCAGCAGCCAAAAACCTCCCTTC. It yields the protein CASSQKPPF.

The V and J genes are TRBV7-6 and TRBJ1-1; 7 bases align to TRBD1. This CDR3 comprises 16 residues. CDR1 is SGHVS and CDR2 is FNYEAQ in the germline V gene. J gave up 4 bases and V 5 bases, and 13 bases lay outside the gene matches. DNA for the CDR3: TGTGCCAGCAGCGGGGGTTGGGACAGAGACTTCACTGAAGCTTTCTTT. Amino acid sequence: CASSGGWDRDFTEAFF.

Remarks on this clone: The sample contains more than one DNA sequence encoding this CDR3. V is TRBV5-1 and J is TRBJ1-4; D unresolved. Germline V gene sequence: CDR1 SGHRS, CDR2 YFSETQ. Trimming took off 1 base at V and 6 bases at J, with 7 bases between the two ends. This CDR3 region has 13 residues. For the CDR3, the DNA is TGCGCCAGCAGCTTGCGTCTGGATGAAAAACTGTTTTTT. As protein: CASSLRLDEKLFF.

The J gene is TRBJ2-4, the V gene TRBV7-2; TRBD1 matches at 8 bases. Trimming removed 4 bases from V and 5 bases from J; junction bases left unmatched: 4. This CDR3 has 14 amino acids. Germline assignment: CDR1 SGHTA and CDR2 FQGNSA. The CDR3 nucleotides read TGTGCCAGCAGCTCGGACAGGGATGAAAACATTCAGTACTTC. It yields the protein CASSSDRDENIQYF.

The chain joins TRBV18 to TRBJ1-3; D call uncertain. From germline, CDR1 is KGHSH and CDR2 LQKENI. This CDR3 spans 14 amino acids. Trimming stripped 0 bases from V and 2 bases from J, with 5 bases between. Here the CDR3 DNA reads TGTGCCAGCTCACCACCATTCACTGGAAACACCATATATTTT. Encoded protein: CASSPPFTGNTIYF. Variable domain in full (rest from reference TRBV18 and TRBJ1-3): NAGVMQNPRHLVRRRGQEARLRCSPMKGHSHVYWYRQLPEEGLKFMVYLQKENIIDESGMPKERFSAEFPKEGPSILRIQQVVRGDSAAYFCASSPPFTGNTIYFGEGSWLTVV.

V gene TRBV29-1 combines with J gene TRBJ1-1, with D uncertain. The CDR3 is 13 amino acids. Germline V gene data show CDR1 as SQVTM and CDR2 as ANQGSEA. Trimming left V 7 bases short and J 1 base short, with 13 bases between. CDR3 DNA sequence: TGCAGCGCTCCTCTAGTCGGGAACACTGAAGCTTTCTTT. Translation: CSAPLVGNTEAFF.